Listed below are T cell receptor beta chains from one sample, sequenced in a study of T cells after yellow fever vaccination. TCRdb used MiXCR to reprocess the 5' RACE reads, holding one entry per CDR3 protein. The sample records some 250,000 distinct CDR3 sequences, roughly 7.2% being singletons. This specimen was CD4+ T cells sorted from PBMCs, taken 15 days after the yellow fever booster vaccination. Source of these receptors: a man aged 25 to 40 who received the YFV17D yellow fever vaccine. CDR3s include the opening cysteine and the closing phenylalanine or tryptophan. A D gene is named only where the DNA matches it firmly. A clone size is listed for some rows: how often the clone was seen (once, few, many), or a class if it is expanded.

cdr3_aa,cdr3_nt,v_call,cdr3_length,j_call,clone_size,d_call
CASRPRGGAAGTGELFF,TGTGCCAGCCGACCCCGGGGGGGAGCCGCGGGAACCGGGGAGCTGTTTTTT,TRBV12-3/TRBV12-4,17,TRBJ2-2,few,TRBD2
CASSLGFRDEQYF,TGTGCCAGCAGTTTAGGTTTCCGGGACGAGCAGTACTTC,TRBV12-3/TRBV12-4,13,TRBJ2-7,NA,NA
CASSPPGLGSEQFF,TGTGCCAGCAGCCCACCGGGACTAGGGAGTGAGCAGTTCTTC,TRBV7-3,14,TRBJ2-1,few,TRBD2
CASSRGKRGETQYF,TGTGCCAGCAGCCGGGGGAAAAGAGGAGAGACCCAGTACTTC,TRBV9,14,TRBJ2-5,few,NA
CSARGGQDNYGYTF,TGCAGTGCTAGGGGGGGACAGGATAACTATGGCTACACCTTC,TRBV20-1,14,TRBJ1-2,few,TRBD1
CSARQGGIETQYF,TGCAGTGCTAGGCAGGGTGGTATAGAGACCCAGTACTTC,TRBV20-1,13,TRBJ2-5,many,NA
CAVKREGRADTQYF,TGTGCCGTCAAGCGGGAGGGCCGGGCAGATACGCAGTATTTT,TRBV7-6,14,TRBJ2-3,NA,TRBD2
CASSPPTAYNSPLHF,TGTGCCAGCAGCCCTCCGACAGCCTATAATTCACCCCTCCACTTT,TRBV12-3/TRBV12-4,15,TRBJ1-6,NA,NA
CASSLVSGRAPSEQYF,TGTGCCAGCAGCTTAGTTTCTGGGAGGGCACCCTCCGAGCAGTACTTC,TRBV7-2,16,TRBJ2-7,NA,TRBD2
CASSVSGREAGELFF,TGTGCCAGCAGCGTAAGCGGGAGAGAGGCCGGGGAGCTGTTTTTT,TRBV9,15,TRBJ2-2,NA,TRBD2
CSALTLSSYNEQFF,TGCAGTGCTTTGACTCTGAGCTCCTACAATGAGCAGTTCTTC,TRBV20-1,14,TRBJ2-1,NA,NA
CASSPPWGGEQYF,TGTGCCAGCTCACCACCCTGGGGAGGCGAGCAGTACTTC,TRBV18,13,TRBJ2-7,NA,NA
CSVAVRGSGRNTIYF,TGCAGCGTTGCAGTCAGGGGTAGTGGAAGAAACACCATATATTTT,TRBV29-1,15,TRBJ1-3,NA,NA
CASSQVAGGRDEQYF,TGTGCCAGCAGCCAAGTAGCGGGAGGGCGCGACGAGCAGTACTTC,TRBV3-1,15,TRBJ2-7,many,TRBD2
CSASVPRRRSSYEQYF,TGCAGTGCTAGTGTCCCCCGGAGGCGCTCATCCTACGAGCAGTACTTC,TRBV20-1,16,TRBJ2-7,NA,NA
CASSPGEGYEQYF,TGCGCCAGCAGTCCAGGGGAAGGATACGAGCAGTACTTC,TRBV10-1,13,TRBJ2-7,many,NA
CASSRRENQAFF,TGTGCCAGCAGTCGCCGGGAAAACCAAGCTTTCTTT,TRBV6-6,12,TRBJ1-1,NA,NA
CSGIPRTGGYNEQFF,TGCAGTGGGATCCCTCGGACAGGCGGCTACAATGAGCAGTTCTTC,TRBV20-1,15,TRBJ2-1,many,TRBD1
CASSYLNSGTQQFF,TGTGCCAGCAGCTACCTCAACTCCGGGACACAGCAGTTCTTC,TRBV11-1,14,TRBJ2-1,many,NA
CASSRQRTGFEAFF,TGTGCCAGCAGCAGACAACGGACAGGGTTCGAAGCTTTCTTT,TRBV7-9,14,TRBJ1-1,few,TRBD1
CASSAGTGGTGELFF,TGCGCCAGCAGTGCCGGGACAGGGGGCACCGGGGAGCTGTTTTTT,TRBV10-1,15,TRBJ2-2,NA,TRBD1
CASSRTATGGWIEQFF,TGCGCCAGCAGCCGAACGGCTACGGGAGGTTGGATCGAGCAGTTCTTC,TRBV5-1,16,TRBJ2-1,NA,TRBD2
CASSRTQQGEQFF,TGTGCCAGCAGCCGGACCCAACAAGGTGAGCAGTTCTTC,TRBV6-2/TRBV6-3,13,TRBJ2-1,many,NA
CASSYSGALGRTDTQYF,TGTGCCAGCAGTTACTCTGGGGCACTCGGGAGGACAGATACGCAGTATTTT,TRBV6-5,17,TRBJ2-3,many,TRBD2
CASRLTGSETQYF,TGTGCCAGCAGACTGACAGGGTCCGAGACCCAGTACTTC,TRBV5-4,13,TRBJ2-5,NA,TRBD1
CASSRQGLDEQYF,TGTGCCAGCAGCCGACAGGGTTTGGACGAGCAGTACTTC,TRBV7-9,13,TRBJ2-7,few,TRBD1
CASSRKGGLAGLGTDTQYF,TGTGCCAGCAGCCGCAAGGGGGGACTAGCGGGGTTAGGCACAGATACGCAGTATTTT,TRBV11-2,19,TRBJ2-3,NA,TRBD2
CASTSTAYNEQFF,TGTGCCAGCACCTCTACAGCCTACAATGAGCAGTTCTTC,TRBV11-2,13,TRBJ2-1,few,NA
CPSRRGSRAEQFF,TGTCCCAGCAGGCGCGGGAGCAGGGCTGAGCAGTTCTTC,TRBV6-2/TRBV6-3,13,TRBJ2-1,NA,TRBD2